The clone carrying this T cell receptor beta chain was seen many times. Time point: newly diagnosed GD, antithyroid drugs for less than 3 months. Extracted PBMC RNA gave rise to the TCR library. Arm-PCR of CDR3 regions and iRepertoire HTBI primers were used to build TCR beta libraries. One entry per CDR3 protein, called by TCRdb with MiXCR from the multiplex PCR reads. The table has about 540,000 distinct CDR3 sequences, approximately 13% seen once. This CDR3 has 17 amino acids. In germline, CDR1 is WSHSY, CDR2 SAAADI. Trimming took 0 bases from V and 8 from J; bases not matched to a gene: 11. These data come from a study of regulatory T cells in long-lasting Graves disease. Another study also made use of these data, one on T cells in Graves' hyperthyroidism and ophthalmopathy.

Sequences were derived from peripheral blood mononuclear cells (PBMCs), sampled at new diagnosis, from a patient treated with antithyroid drugs. This TCR was recovered from a man younger than 45 with Graves disease. The genes are TRBV10-2 and TRBJ2-1; the match to TRBD2 covers 9 bases. CDR3 DNA: TGCGCCAGCAGTGAGTCGGCCGCGGGAGGGCCGAAGGATGAGCAGTTCTTC. Encoded protein: CASSESAAGGPKDEQFF.